This T cell receptor beta chain was profiled in a study of T cell repertoires in cytomegalovirus infection. Study in general: Newly reported HLA-C-restricted and thoroughly characterized HLA-B-restricted CMV epitopes were employed. Study outcomes and limitations: Cumulative public TCR beta family frequency identified CMV carriers with the relevant HLA.

TCRdb reanalysed the reads using MiXCR and keeps one entry per CDR3 protein. Of about a million distinct CDR3 sequences listed, around 31% are singletons. The germline CDR1 and CDR2 sequences are MGHDK and SYGVNS. Trimming took off 4 bases at V and 4 bases at J, with 7 bases between the two ends. The CDR3 contains 12 residues. Of note for this clonotype: As yet, its antigen is unknown. This may stem from a read error, because a much larger clone lies one nucleotide away.

This clonotype was obtained from a human donor in good health (CMV status not recorded). Some clones in this sample may be carry-over from other donors' samples. The chain recombines TRBV25-1 with TRBJ1-2; TRBD1 might be the D (5 bases). The source material was cultured CD8+ T cells from PBMCs, sampled from culture after CMV antigen stimulation. The DNA of the CDR3 is TGTGCCAGCAGTGGGACATTCTATGGCTACACCTTC. Amino acid sequence: CASSGTFYGYTF.